What follows describes a single T cell receptor beta chain. Its target is not known. Germline lookup yields CDR1 SNHLY and CDR2 FYNNEI. This CDR3 has 15 amino acids. The V end was cut by 6 bases, the J end by 1 base, with 15 bases between. This sample stems from a study of T cell responses to AZD1222 COVID-19 vaccine. The study's findings and limits: After the peak T cell response, and only then, were repertoires sampled.

Here immunoSEQ multiplex PCR was the method, and the copy in TCRdb shows in-frame clones only, minus some. Of about 120,000 clones listed, 80% to 90% are singletons. The V gene is TRBV2, the J gene TRBJ1-1; TRBD1 might be the D (6 bases). Sequenced material: peripheral blood, taken on day 0 of AZD1222 vaccination. The receptor's source is an adult in good health. This CDR3 reads CASRNQGTWNTEAFF. CDR3 coding DNA: TGTGCCAGCAGGAACCAGGGGACCTGGAACACTGAAGCTTTCTTT. Full variable domain (outside the CDR3, taken from reference TRBV2 and TRBJ1-1): EPEVTQTPSHQVTQMGQEVILRCVPISNHLYFYWYRQILGQKVEFLVSFYNNEISEKSEIFDDQFSVERPDGSNFTLKIRSTKLEDSAMYFCASRNQGTWNTEAFFGQGTRLTVV.